A selection of T cell receptor beta chains follows, all from one sample in a study of blood T cell repertoires in COVID-19. Sequenced by immunoSEQ multiplex PCR; TCRdb stores in-frame clones only, minus some. The sample shows some 450,000 clones, 70% to 90% of them seen only once. The sample consisted of peripheral blood. All receptors come from a man aged 18 to 29 with COVID-19, enrolled during active disease. Each CDR3 is given with its conserved first and last residue. D genes are given only for firm matches. A row's size may be missing; if present it is once, few, many or a size class.

>TRBJ2-6|.|TRBD2|TRBV7-6
CASSFGTSGSSGANVLTF
TGTGCCAGCAGCTTCGGGACTAGCGGGAGCTCTGGGGCCAACGTCCTGACTTTC
>TRBJ1-1|.|.|TRBV19
CASSRDISHTEAFF
TGTGCCAGTAGTAGGGACATAAGCCACACTGAAGCTTTCTTT
>TRBJ1-2|.|TRBD1|TRBV6-5
CASKEGQGYGYTF
TGTGCCAGCAAGGAGGGACAGGGGTACGGCTACACCTTC
>TRBJ1-2|.|.|TRBV28
CASSTGGNYGYTF
TGTGCCAGCAGCACGGGGGGTAACTATGGCTACACCTTC
>TRBJ2-7|.|TRBD1|TRBV5-4
CASSSRGLQGARSYEQYF
TGTGCCAGCAGCTCCCGAGGGCTACAGGGGGCACGCTCCTACGAGCAGTACTTC
>TRBJ1-6|.|TRBD1|TRBV4-2
CASSQGEGAYSPLHF
TGTGCCAGCAGCCAAGGAGAGGGGGCCTATTCACCCCTCCACTTT
>TRBJ1-5|.|TRBD1|TRBV2
CASTDRGRGNQPQHF
TGTGCCAGCACAGACAGGGGGCGAGGAAATCAGCCCCAGCATTTT
>TRBJ1-4|.|TRBD1|TRBV6-1
CASSGRDRGLTTATNEKLFF
TGTGCCAGCAGTGGCCGGGACAGGGGTCTAACAACCGCAACTAATGAAAAACTGTTTTTT
>TRBJ2-5|.|TRBD1|TRBV13
CASSFGTGGTQYF
TGTGCCAGCAGCTTCGGGACAGGGGGGACCCAGTACTTC
>TRBJ1-2|once|TRBD1|TRBV9
CASSAMDRGYGYTF
TGTGCCAGCAGCGCAATGGACAGGGGCTATGGCTACACCTTC
>TRBJ2-3|.|TRBD1|TRBV11-2
CASSPGRWDRLTDTQYF
TGTGCCAGCAGCCCAGGGAGATGGGACAGACTCACAGATACGCAGTATTTT
>TRBJ1-1|.|.|TRBV3-1/TRBV3-2
CASSQDLTTGAFF
TGTGCCAGCAGCCAAGATCTGACAACGGGGGCTTTCTTT
>TRBJ2-7|.|TRBD1|TRBV4-1
CASSQILTGTGYEQYF
TGCGCCAGCAGCCAAATCCTGACAGGGACCGGCTACGAGCAGTACTTC
>TRBJ2-3|.|TRBD2|TRBV11-2
CASSWNRGGTDTQYF
TGTGCCAGCAGCTGGAATCGGGGGGGCACAGATACGCAGTATTTT
>TRBJ2-7|.|TRBD2|TRBV14
CASSQYPGLVSYEQYF
TGTGCCAGCAGCCAATACCCGGGACTAGTCTCTTACGAGCAGTACTTC
>TRBJ2-5|.|.|TRBV11-2
CASSRSEVKETQYF
TGTGCCAGCAGCCGCTCGGAGGTAAAAGAGACCCAGTACTTC
>TRBJ2-1|.|TRBD2|TRBV7-9
CASSSDLAGGNEQFF
TGTGCCAGCAGCTCCGATCTAGCGGGGGGGAATGAGCAGTTCTTC
>TRBJ2-3|.|TRBD2|TRBV2
CASSESGVGTSGGTDTQYF
TGTGCCAGCAGTGAATCGGGGGTAGGGACTAGCGGGGGCACAGATACGCAGTATTTT
>TRBJ1-3|.|.|TRBV3-1/TRBV3-2
CASRYSEGNTIYF
TGTGCCAGCAGGTACTCTGAGGGAAACACCATATATTTT
>TRBJ2-7|once|.|TRBV14
CASSPILSGASYEQYF
TGTGCCAGCAGCCCCATATTATCAGGGGCCTCCTACGAGCAGTACTTC
>TRBJ1-2|.|TRBD1|TRBV7-3
CASNFLMTGVGGYTF
TGTGCCAGCAACTTTCTTATGACAGGGGTAGGCGGCTACACCTTC
>TRBJ2-7|once|.|TRBV6-5
CAIQESYEQYF
TGTGCCATACAGGAATCCTACGAGCAGTACTTC
>TRBJ2-2|.|TRBD2|TRBV7-6
CASSFTIAGGTTGELFF
TGTGCCAGCAGCTTTACAATAGCGGGGGGAACCACCGGGGAGCTGTTTTTT
>TRBJ2-5|.|TRBD1|TRBV6-4
CASSDPTGGGGETQYF
TGTGCCAGCAGTGACCCGACAGGGGGCGGAGGGGAGACCCAGTACTTC
>TRBJ2-7|.|.|TRBV19
CASSIPGYSYEQYF
TGTGCCAGTAGTATTCCGGGATACTCCTACGAGCAGTACTTC
>TRBJ2-7|.|.|TRBV30
CAWTSGGYYEQYF
TGTGCCTGGACTTCCGGGGGTTACTACGAGCAGTACTTC
>TRBJ2-7|.|.|TRBV11-2
CASSLVGSHSYEQYF
TGTGCCAGCAGCTTGGTCGGGAGTCACTCCTACGAGCAGTACTTC
>TRBJ2-6|once|TRBD2|TRBV9
CASSTLGLAGGYGANVLTF
TGTGCCAGCAGCACCCTGGGGCTAGCGGGGGGTTACGGGGCCAACGTCCTGACTTTC
>TRBJ2-5|.|.|TRBV6-6
CASSPRDFEETQYF
TGTGCCAGCAGTCCCCGGGACTTCGAAGAGACCCAGTACTTC
>TRBJ1-1|.|.|TRBV3-1/TRBV3-2
CASSPGLVPYTEAFF
TGTGCCAGCAGCCCCGGACTCGTCCCCTACACTGAAGCTTTCTTT
>TRBJ2-3|once|TRBD2|TRBV5-4
CASSPTGGGTDTQYF
TGTGCCAGCAGCCCCACCGGGGGGGGCACAGATACGCAGTATTTT
>TRBJ1-1|.|.|TRBV5-1
CASSLFGVNTEAFF
TGCGCCAGCAGCTTGTTCGGGGTGAACACTGAAGCTTTCTTT
>TRBJ1-3|.|TRBD1|TRBV6-4
CASSRDSSGNTIYF
TGTGCCAGCAGTAGGGACAGCTCTGGAAACACCATATATTTT
>TRBJ2-3|.|.|TRBV24-1
CATSYSGSPTDTQYF
TGTGCCACCAGTTATAGCGGCTCTCCCACAGATACGCAGTATTTT
>TRBJ1-5|.|.|TRBV7-2
CASSLEVAGDSEQPQHF
TGTGCCAGCAGCTTAGAAGTGGCAGGGGATTCAGAACAGCCCCAGCATTTT
>TRBJ2-5|.|TRBD1|TRBV5-8
CASSPGQGARETQYF
TGTGCCAGCAGCCCAGGACAGGGGGCCAGGGAGACCCAGTACTTC
>TRBJ1-2|.|TRBD1|TRBV2
CASTDGQGQVGYTF
TGTGCCAGCACCGATGGACAGGGGCAAGTTGGCTACACCTTC
>TRBJ2-1|.|.|TRBV21-1
CASSRAWGGPYNEQFF
TGTGCCAGCAGCAGGGCTTGGGGGGGCCCCTACAATGAGCAGTTCTTC
>TRBJ2-1|.|.|TRBV2
CATHWVLVPYNEQFF
TGTGCCACCCACTGGGTGCTAGTCCCCTACAATGAGCAGTTCTTC
>TRBJ1-1|.|.|TRBV3-1/TRBV3-2
CASSQDVGPKTEAFF
TGTGCCAGCAGCCAAGATGTGGGGCCAAAGACTGAAGCTTTCTTT
>TRBJ2-3|once|.|TRBV9
CASSVELFDLMDTQYF
TGTGCCAGCAGCGTAGAACTATTTGATCTCATGGATACGCAGTATTTT
>TRBJ2-3|once|.|TRBV30
CAWSRGTDTQYF
TGTGCCTGGAGCAGGGGTACAGATACGCAGTATTTT
>TRBJ2-3|.|TRBD1|TRBV4-1
CASSQEGTGSDTQYF
TGCGCCAGCAGCCAAGAGGGGACAGGGTCAGATACGCAGTATTTT
>TRBJ1-1|.|.|TRBV5-5
CASKNGPGTTEAFF
TGTGCCAGCAAGAACGGACCGGGAACAACTGAAGCTTTCTTT
>TRBJ1-1|.|.|TRBV27
CASSLEAGSSWGTEAFF
TGTGCCAGCAGTTTAGAAGCGGGAAGCTCATGGGGCACTGAAGCTTTCTTT
>TRBJ2-7|.|TRBD1|TRBV2
CASSGTGGLYEQYF
TGTGCCAGCAGTGGGACAGGGGGCTTGTACGAGCAGTACTTC
>TRBJ2-1|.|TRBD1|TRBV30
CAWSIGGQGQFF
TGTGCCTGGAGTATCGGGGGACAGGGGCAGTTCTTC
>TRBJ2-7|.|.|TRBV14
CASSPGRGSEQYF
TGTGCCAGCAGCCCCGGTAGGGGATCCGAGCAGTACTTC
>TRBJ2-1|.|.|TRBV11-3
CASSLFSGVNEQFF
TGTGCCAGCAGCTTATTCTCGGGAGTCAACGAGCAGTTCTTC